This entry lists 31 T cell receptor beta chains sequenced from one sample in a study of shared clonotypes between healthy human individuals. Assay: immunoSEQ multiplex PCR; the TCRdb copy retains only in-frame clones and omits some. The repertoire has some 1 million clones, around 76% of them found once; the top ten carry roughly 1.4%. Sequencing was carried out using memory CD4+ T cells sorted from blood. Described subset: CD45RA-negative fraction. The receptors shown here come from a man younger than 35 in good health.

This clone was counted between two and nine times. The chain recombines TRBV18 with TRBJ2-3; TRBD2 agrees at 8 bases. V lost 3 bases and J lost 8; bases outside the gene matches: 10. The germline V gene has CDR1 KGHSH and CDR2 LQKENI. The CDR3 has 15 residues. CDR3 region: CASSPDTSSGGTQYF. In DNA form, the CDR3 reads TGTGCCAGCTCACCTGATACTAGCAGCGGGGGTACGCAGTATTTT.

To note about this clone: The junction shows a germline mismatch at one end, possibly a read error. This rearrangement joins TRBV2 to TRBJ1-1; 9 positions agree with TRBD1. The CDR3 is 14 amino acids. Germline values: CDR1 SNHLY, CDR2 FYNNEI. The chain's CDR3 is CANSEGQGVGGAFF. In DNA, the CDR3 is TGTGCCAACAGTGAGGGACAGGGAGTCGGTGGAGCTTTCTTT.

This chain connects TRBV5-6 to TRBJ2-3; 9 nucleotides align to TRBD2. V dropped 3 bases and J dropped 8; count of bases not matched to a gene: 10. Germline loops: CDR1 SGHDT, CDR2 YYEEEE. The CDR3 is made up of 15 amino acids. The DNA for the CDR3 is TGTGCCAGCAGCTCCGGGACTAGCCCCACACCTACGCAGTATTTT. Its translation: CASSSGTSPTPTQYF. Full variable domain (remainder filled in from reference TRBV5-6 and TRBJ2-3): DAGVTQSPTHLIKTRGQQVTLRCSPKSGHDTVSWYQQALGQGPQFIFQYYEEEERQRGNFPDRFSGHQFPNYSSELNVNALLLGDSALYLCASSSGTSPTPTQYFGPGTRLTVL.

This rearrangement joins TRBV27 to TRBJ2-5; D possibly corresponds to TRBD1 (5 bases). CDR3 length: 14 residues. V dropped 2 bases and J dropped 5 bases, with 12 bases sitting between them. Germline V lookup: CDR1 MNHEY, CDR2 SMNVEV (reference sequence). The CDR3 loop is CASSLNDRYETQYF. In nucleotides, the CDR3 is TGTGCCAGCAGTTTAAACGACAGATATGAGACCCAGTACTTC.

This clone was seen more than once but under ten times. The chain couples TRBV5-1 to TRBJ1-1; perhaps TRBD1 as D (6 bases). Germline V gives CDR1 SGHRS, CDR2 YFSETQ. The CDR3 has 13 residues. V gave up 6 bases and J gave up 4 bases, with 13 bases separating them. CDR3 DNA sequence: TGCGCCAGCACGGTACAGGGAGGCACTGAAGCTTTCTTT. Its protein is CASTVQGGTEAFF.

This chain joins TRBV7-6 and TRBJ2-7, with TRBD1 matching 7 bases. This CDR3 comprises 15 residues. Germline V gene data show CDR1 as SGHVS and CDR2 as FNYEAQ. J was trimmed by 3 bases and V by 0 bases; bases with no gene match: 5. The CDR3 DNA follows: TGTGCCAGCAGCTTAGCGGGGCAGGGGGACTACGAGCAGTACTTC. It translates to CASSLAGQGDYEQYF.

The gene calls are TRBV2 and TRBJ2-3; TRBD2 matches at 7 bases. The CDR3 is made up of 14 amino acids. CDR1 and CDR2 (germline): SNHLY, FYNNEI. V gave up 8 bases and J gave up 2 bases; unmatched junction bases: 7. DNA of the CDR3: TGTGCCAGCGGAGGAGCGGGGATCACAGATACGCAGTATTTT. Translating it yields CASGGAGITDTQYF.

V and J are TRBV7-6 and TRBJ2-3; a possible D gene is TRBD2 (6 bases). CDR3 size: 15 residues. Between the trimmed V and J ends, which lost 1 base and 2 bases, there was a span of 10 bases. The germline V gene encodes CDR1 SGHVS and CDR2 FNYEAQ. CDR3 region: CASSLGSGHTDTQYF. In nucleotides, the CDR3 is TGTGCCAGCAGCTTAGGTAGCGGCCACACAGATACGCAGTATTTT.

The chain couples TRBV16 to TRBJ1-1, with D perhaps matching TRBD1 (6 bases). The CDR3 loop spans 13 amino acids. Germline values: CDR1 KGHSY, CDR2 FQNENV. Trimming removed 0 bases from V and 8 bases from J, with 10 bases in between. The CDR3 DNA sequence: TGTGCCAGCAGCCAATCGAGCGGGGGCGAAGCTTTCTTT. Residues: CASSQSSGGEAFF.

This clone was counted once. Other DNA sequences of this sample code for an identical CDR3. CDR3 coding DNA: TGTGCCAGCAGCTTGGGATCAGAGACCCAGTACTTC. It yields the protein CASSLGSETQYF. The chain links TRBV7-9 to TRBJ2-5; D uncertain. Germline-derived CDR1 and CDR2 are SEHNR and FQNEAQ (reference sequence). Trimming left V 3 bases short and J 4 bases short, with 6 bases between. The CDR3 is 12 amino acids.

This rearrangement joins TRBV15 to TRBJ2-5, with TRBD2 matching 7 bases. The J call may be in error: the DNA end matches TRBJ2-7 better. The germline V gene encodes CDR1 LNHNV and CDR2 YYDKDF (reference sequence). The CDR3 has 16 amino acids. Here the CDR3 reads CATSRDTQRGSYEQYF. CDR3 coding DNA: TGTGCCACCAGCAGAGATACCCAGCGGGGCTCCTACGAGCAGTACTTC.

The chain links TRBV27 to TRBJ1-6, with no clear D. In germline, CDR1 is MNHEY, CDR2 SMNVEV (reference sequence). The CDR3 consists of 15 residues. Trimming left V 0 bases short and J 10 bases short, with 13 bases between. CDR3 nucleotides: TGTGCCAGCAGTTTATCGAGTGGAGGGTTGTCACCCCTCCACTTT. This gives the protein CASSLSSGGLSPLHF.

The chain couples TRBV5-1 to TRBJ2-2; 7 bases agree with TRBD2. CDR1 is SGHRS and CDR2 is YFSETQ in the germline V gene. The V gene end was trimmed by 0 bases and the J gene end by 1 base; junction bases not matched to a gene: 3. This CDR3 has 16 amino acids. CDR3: CASSLAGLGNTGELFF. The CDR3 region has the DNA TGCGCCAGCAGCTTGGCCGGACTAGGGAACACCGGGGAGCTGTTTTTT.

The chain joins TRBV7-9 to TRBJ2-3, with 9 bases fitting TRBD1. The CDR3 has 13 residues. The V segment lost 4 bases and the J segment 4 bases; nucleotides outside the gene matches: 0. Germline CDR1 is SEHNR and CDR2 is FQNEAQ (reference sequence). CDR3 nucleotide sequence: TGTGCCAGCAGCTGGGACAGGGCAGATACGCAGTATTTT. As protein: CASSWDRADTQYF.

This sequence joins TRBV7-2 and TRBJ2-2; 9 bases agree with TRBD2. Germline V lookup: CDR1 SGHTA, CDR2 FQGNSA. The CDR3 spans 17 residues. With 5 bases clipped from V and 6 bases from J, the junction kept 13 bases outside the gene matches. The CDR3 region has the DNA TGTGCCAGCAGCCTGGGGGGACTAGCTTTGGGGCCCGGGGAGCTGTTTTTT. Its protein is CASSLGGLALGPGELFF.

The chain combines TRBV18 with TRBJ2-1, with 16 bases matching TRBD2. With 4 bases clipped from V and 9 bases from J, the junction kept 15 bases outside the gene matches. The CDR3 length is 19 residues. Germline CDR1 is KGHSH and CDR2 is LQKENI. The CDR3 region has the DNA TGTGCCAGCTCACGCAACTCATTCGGGACTAGCGGGAGGGCAAGTGAGCAGTTCTTC. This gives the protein CASSRNSFGTSGRASEQFF.

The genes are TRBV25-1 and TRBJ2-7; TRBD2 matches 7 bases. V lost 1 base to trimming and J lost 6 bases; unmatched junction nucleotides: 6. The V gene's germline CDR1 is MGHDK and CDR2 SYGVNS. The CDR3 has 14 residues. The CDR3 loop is CASSESGREFEQYF. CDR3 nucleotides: TGTGCCAGCAGTGAATCAGGGCGGGAGTTCGAGCAGTACTTC.

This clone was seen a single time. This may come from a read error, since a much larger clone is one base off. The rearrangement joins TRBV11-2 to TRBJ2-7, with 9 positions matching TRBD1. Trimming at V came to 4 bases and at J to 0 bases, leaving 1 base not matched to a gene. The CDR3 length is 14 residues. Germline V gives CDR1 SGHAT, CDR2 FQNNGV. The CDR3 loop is CASSWGQGSYEQYF. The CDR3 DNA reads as TGTGCCAGCAGCTGGGGACAGGGCTCCTACGAGCAGTACTTC.

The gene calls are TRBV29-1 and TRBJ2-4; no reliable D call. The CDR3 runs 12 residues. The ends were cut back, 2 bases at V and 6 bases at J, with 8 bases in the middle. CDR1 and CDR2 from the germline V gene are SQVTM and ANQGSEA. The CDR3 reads CSVELLGNIQYF. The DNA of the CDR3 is TGCAGCGTTGAATTATTAGGAAACATTCAGTACTTC.

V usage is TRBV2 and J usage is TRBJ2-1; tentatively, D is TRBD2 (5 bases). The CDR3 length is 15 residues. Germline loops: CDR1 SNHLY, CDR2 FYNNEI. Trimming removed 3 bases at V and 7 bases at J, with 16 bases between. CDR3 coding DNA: TGTGCCAGCAGTGAGAGGGCCCGGACGGGGAATGAGCAGTTCTTC. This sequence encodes CASSERARTGNEQFF.

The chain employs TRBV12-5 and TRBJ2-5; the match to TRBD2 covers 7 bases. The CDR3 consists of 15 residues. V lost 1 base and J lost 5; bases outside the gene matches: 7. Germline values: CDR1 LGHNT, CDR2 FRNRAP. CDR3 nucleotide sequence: TGTGCTAGTGGTTTGGGCGCGGGAGCGTCGGAGACCCAGTACTTC. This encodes CASGLGAGASETQYF. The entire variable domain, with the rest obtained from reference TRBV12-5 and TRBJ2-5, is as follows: DARVTQTPRHKVTEMGQEVTMRCQPILGHNTVFWYRQTMMQGLELLAYFRNRAPLDDSGMPKDRFSAEMPDATLATLKIQPSEPRDSAVYFCASGLGAGASETQYFGPGTRLLVL.

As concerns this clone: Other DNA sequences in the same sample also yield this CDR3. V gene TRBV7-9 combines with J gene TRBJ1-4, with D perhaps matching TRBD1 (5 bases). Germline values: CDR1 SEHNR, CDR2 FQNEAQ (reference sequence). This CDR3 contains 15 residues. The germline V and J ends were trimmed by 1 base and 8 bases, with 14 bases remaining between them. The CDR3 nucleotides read TGTGCCAGCAGCTTAGGAGGGCAGGGACGCGAAAAACTGTTTTTT. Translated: CASSLGGQGREKLFF.

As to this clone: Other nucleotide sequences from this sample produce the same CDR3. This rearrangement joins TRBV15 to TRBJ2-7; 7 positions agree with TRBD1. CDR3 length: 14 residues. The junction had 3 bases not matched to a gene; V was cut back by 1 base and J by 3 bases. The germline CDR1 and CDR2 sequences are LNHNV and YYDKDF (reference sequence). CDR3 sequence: CATSRGGTDYEQYF. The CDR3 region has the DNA TGTGCCACCAGCAGAGGTGGGACAGACTACGAGCAGTACTTC.

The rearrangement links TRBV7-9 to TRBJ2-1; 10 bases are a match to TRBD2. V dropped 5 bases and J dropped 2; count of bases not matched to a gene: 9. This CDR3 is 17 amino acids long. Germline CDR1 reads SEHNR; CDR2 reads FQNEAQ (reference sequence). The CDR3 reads CASSISLSGRAYNEQFF. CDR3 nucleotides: TGTGCCAGCAGCATATCCCTAAGCGGGAGGGCCTACAATGAGCAGTTCTTC.

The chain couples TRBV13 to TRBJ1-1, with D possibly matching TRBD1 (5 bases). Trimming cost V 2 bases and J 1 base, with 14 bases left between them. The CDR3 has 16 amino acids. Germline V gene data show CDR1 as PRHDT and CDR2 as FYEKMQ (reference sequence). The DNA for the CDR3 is TGTGCCAGCAGCTTAAAGTGGCAGGGTAGGAACACTGAAGCTTTCTTT. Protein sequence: CASSLKWQGRNTEAFF.

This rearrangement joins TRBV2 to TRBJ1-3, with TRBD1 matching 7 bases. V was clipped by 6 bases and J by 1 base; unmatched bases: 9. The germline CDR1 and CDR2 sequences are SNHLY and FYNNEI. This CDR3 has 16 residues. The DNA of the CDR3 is TGTGCCAGCAGCTGGGCTTTGACAGGGTCTGGAAACACCATATATTTT. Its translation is CASSWALTGSGNTIYF.

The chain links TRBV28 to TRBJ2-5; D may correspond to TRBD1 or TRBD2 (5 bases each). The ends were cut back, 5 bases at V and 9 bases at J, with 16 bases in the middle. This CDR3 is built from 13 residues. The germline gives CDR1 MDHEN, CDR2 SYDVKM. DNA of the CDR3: TGTGCCAGCAGTCGCTCTGGGGGAAGGGCCCAGTACTTC. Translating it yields CASSRSGGRAQYF.

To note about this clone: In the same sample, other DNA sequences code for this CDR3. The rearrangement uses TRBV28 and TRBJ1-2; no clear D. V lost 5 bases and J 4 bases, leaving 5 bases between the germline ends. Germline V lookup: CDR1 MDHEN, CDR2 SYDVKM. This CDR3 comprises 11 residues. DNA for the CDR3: TGTGCCAGCAGTGTTGGCTATGGCTACACCTTC. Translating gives CASSVGYGYTF.

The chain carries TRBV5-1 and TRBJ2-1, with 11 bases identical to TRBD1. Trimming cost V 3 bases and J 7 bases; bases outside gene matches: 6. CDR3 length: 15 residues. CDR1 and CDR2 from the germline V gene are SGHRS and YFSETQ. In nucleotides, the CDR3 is TGCGCCAGCAGCTCCCGGACAGGGGGCAATAATGAGCAGTTCTTC. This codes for CASSSRTGGNNEQFF.

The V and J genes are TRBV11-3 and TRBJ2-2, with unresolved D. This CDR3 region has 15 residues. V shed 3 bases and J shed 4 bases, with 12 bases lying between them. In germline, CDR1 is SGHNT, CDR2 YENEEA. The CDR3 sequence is CASSLPAAPTGELFF. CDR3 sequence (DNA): TGTGCCAGCAGCTTGCCCGCGGCGCCCACCGGGGAGCTGTTTTTT.

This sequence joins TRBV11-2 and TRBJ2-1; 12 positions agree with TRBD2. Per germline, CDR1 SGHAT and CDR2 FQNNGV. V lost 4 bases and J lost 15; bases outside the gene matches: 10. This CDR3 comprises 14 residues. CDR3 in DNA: TGTGCCAGCAGCTCTCTAGCGGGAGGGCCAAGTCGGTTCTTC. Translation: CASSSLAGGPSRFF.